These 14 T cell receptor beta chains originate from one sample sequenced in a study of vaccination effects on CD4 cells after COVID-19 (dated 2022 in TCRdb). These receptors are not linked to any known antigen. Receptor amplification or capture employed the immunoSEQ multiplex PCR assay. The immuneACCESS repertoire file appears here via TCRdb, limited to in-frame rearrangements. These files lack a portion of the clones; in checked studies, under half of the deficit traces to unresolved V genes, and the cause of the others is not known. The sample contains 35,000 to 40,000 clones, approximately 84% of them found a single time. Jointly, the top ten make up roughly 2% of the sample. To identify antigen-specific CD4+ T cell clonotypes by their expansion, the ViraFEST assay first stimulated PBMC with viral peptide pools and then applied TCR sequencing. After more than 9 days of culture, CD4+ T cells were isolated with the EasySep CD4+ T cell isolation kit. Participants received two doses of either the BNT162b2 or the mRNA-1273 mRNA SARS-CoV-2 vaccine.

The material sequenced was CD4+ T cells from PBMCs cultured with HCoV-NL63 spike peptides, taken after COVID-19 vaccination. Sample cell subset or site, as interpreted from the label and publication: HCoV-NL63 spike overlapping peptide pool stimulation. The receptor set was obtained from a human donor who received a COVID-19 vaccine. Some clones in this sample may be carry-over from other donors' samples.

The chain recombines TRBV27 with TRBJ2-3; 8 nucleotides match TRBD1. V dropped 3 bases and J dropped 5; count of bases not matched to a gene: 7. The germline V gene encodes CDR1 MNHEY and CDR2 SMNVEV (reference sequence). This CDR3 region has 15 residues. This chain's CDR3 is CASSFQGTGGDTQYF. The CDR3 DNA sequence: TGTGCCAGCAGTTTTCAGGGGACAGGAGGAGATACGCAGTATTTT.

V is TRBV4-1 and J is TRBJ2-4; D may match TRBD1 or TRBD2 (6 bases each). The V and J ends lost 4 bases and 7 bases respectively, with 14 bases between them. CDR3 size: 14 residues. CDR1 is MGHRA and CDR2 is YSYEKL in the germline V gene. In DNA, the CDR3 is TGCGCCAGCAGCCCGCCGGGGGCACGGAACATTCAGTACTTC. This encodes CASSPPGARNIQYF.

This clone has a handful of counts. The CDR3 coding sequence is TGTGCCTGGAACGGACGGCGAACCTCCTACAATGAGCAGTTCTTC. It translates to CAWNGRRTSYNEQFF. The J gene is TRBJ2-1, the V gene TRBV30; D is uncertain. V lost 4 bases to trimming and J lost 0 bases, with 13 bases between them. Per the germline V gene, CDR1 is GTSNPN and CDR2 is SVGIG (reference sequence). This CDR3 has 15 residues.

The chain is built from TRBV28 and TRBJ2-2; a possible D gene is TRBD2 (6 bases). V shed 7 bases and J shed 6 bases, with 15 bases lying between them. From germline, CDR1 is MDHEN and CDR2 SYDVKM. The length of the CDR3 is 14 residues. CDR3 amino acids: CASNSRVAAGELFF. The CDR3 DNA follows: TGTGCCAGCAACTCGAGGGTAGCGGCCGGGGAGCTGTTTTTT.

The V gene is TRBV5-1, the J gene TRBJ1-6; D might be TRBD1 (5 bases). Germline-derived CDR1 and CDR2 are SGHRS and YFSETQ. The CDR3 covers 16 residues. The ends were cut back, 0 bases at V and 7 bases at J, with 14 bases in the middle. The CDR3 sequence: CASSLGDLRGNSPLHF. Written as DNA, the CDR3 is TGCGCCAGCAGCTTGGGTGACCTACGGGGGAATTCACCCCTCCACTTT.

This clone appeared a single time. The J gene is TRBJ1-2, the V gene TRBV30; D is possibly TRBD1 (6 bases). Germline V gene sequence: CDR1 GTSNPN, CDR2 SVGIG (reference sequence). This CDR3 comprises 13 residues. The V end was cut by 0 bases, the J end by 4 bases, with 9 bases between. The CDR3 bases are TGTGCCTGGAGTGTACAGGGCACCTATGGCTACACCTTC. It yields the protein CAWSVQGTYGYTF.

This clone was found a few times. The CDR3 nucleotides read TGTGCCAGCAGCGTAGGTGGAGCGGGCAATCAGCCCCAGCATTTT. Protein product: CASSVGGAGNQPQHF. The chain is built from TRBV9 and TRBJ1-5, with no clear D. CDR1 is SGDLS, CDR2 YYNGEE, per germline. Trimming pared 0 bases from V and 2 bases from J, leaving 9 bases between. The CDR3 is made up of 15 amino acids.

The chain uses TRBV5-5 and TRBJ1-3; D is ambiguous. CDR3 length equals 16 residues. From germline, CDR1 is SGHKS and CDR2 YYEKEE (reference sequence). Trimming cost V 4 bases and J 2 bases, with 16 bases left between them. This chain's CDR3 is CASSDFRARTGNTIYF. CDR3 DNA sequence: TGTGCCAGCAGCGATTTCCGGGCGAGAACTGGAAACACCATATATTTT.

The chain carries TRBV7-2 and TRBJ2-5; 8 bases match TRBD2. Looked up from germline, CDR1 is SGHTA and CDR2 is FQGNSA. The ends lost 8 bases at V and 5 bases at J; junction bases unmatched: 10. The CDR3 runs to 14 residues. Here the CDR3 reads CASSAGGYLETQYF. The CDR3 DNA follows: TGTGCCAGCTCGGCGGGGGGCTATTTGGAGACCCAGTACTTC.

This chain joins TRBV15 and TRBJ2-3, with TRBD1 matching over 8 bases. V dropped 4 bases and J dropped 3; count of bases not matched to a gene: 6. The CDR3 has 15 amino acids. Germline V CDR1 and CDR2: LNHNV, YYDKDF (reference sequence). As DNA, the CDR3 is TGTGCCACCAGCAACCTCAGGGGGCGTACAGATACGCAGTATTTT. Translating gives CATSNLRGRTDTQYF.

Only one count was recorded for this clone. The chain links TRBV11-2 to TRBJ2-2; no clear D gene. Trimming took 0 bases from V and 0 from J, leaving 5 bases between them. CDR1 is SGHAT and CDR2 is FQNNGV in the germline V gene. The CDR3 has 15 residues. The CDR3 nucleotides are TGTGCCAGCAGCTTAGAGAGGACGAACACCGGGGAGCTGTTTTTT. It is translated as CASSLERTNTGELFF. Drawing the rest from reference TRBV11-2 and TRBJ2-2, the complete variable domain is EAGVAQSPRYKIIEKRQSVAFWCNPISGHATLYWYQQILGQGPKLLIQFQNNGVVDDSQLPKDRFSAERLKGVDSTLKIQPAKLEDSAVYLCASSLERTNTGELFFGEGSRLTVL.

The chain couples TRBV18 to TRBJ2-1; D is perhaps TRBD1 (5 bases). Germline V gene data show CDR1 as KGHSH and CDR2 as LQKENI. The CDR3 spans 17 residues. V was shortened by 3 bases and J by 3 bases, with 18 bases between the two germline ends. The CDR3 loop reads CASSPLELYRSYNEQFF. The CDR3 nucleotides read TGTGCCAGCTCACCTCTCGAGTTATACAGGAGCTACAATGAGCAGTTCTTC.

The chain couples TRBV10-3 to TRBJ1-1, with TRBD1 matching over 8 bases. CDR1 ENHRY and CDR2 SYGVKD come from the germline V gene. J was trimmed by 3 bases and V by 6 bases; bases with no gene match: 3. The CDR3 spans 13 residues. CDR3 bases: TGTGCCATCAGCCAGGGGGCGGACACTGAAGCTTTCTTT. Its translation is CAISQGADTEAFF.

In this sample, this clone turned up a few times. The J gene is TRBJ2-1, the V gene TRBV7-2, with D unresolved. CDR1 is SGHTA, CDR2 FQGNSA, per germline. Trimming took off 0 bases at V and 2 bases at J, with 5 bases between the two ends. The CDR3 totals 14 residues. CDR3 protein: CASSLAGTYNEQFF. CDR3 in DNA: TGTGCCAGCAGCTTAGCGGGGACCTACAATGAGCAGTTCTTC.